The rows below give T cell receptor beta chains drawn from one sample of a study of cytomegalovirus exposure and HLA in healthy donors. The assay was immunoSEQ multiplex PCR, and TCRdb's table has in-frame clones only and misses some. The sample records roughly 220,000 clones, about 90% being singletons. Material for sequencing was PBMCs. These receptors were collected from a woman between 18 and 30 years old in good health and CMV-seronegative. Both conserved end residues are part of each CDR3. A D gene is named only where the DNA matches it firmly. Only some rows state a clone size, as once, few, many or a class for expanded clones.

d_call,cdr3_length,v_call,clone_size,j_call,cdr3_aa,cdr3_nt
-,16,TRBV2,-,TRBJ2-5,CASSEIGGGSIETQYF,TGTGCCAGCAGTGAAATTGGGGGCGGGAGTATAGAGACCCAGTACTTC
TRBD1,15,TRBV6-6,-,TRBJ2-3,CASRTRDRGTDTQYF,TGTGCCAGCAGGACCCGGGACAGGGGCACAGATACGCAGTATTTT
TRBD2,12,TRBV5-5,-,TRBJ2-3,CASRDYTDTQYF,TGTGCCAGCCGGGACTACACAGATACGCAGTATTTT
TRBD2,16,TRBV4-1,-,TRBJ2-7,CASSQLSTSGSGEQYF,TGCGCCAGCAGCCAACTATCGACTAGCGGGAGTGGGGAGCAGTACTTC
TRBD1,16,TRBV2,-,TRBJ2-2,CASRLWTGTNTGELFF,TGTGCCAGTCGCCTGTGGACAGGGACGAACACCGGGGAGCTGTTTTTT
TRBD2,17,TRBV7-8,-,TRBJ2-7,CASSASGTWAHGHEQYF,TGTGCCAGCAGCGCTAGCGGGACTTGGGCCCACGGACACGAGCAGTACTTC
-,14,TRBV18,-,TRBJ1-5,CASSPGLSNQPQHF,TGTGCCAGCTCCCCGGGACTTTCCAATCAGCCCCAGCATTTT
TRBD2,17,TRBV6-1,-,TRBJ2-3,CASSEDPLATSTDTQYF,TGTGCCAGCAGTGAAGACCCACTAGCGACTAGCACAGATACGCAGTATTTT
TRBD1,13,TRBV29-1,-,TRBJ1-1,CSVTKGAETEAFF,TGCAGCGTTACCAAGGGGGCTGAAACTGAAGCTTTCTTT
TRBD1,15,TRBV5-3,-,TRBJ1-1,CARSWDRGEWAEAFF,TGTGCCAGAAGCTGGGACAGGGGAGAATGGGCTGAAGCTTTCTTT
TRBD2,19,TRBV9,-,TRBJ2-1,CASSVKGLAGETTYNEQFF,TGTGCCAGCAGCGTTAAGGGACTAGCGGGAGAAACCACCTACAATGAGCAGTTCTTC
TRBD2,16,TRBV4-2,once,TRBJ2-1,CASSPSLAPAYNEQFF,TGTGCCAGCAGCCCCTCACTAGCGCCAGCTTACAATGAGCAGTTCTTC
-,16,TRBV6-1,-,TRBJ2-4,CASSEGTFLAKNIQYF,TGTGCCAGCAGCGAAGGGACTTTTTTAGCCAAAAACATTCAGTACTTC
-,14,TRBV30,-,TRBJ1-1,CAWSVMLADTEAFF,TGTGCCTGGAGTGTAATGCTTGCAGACACTGAAGCTTTCTTT
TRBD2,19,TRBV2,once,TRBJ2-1,CASSTPGLAVPNSYNEQFF,TGTGCCAGCAGTACACCGGGACTAGCGGTTCCTAACTCCTACAATGAGCAGTTCTTC
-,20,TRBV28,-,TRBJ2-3,CASSLNLSGPDLAGTDTQYF,TGTGCCAGCAGTTTAAATCTTTCGGGCCCGGACCTAGCTGGGACAGATACGCAGTATTTT
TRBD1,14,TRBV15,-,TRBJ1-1,CATSRTGVTTEAFF,TGTGCCACCAGCAGGACAGGGGTTACCACTGAAGCTTTCTTT
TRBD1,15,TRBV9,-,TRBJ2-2,CASAGQGIVTGELFF,TGTGCCAGCGCGGGACAGGGGATTGTCACCGGGGAGCTGTTTTTT
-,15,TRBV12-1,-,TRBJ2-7,CASSSEKQAPYEQYF,TGTGCCAGCAGCTCGGAAAAACAGGCCCCCTACGAGCAGTACTTC
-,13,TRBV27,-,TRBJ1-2,CASSFGRGDGYTF,TGTGCCAGCAGTTTTGGCAGGGGAGATGGCTACACCTTC
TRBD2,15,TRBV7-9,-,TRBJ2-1,CASSVGTSGLNEQFF,TGTGCCAGCAGCGTCGGGACTAGTGGATTGAATGAGCAGTTCTTC
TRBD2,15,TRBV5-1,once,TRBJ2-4,CASSPLAVGKNIQYF,TGCGCCAGCAGCCCCCTAGCGGTGGGCAAAAACATTCAGTACTTC